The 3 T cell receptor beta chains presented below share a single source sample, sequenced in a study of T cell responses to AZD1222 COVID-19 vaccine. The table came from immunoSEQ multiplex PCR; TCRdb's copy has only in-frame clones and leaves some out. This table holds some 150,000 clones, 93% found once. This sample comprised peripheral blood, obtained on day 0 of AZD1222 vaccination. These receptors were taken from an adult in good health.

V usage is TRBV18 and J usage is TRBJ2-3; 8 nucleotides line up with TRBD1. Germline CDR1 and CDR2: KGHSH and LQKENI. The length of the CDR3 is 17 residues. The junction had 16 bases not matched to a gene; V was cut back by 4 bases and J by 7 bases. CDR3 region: CASSRPGRPGGMNTQYF. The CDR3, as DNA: TGTGCCAGCTCACGACCAGGAAGGCCAGGGGGCATGAATACGCAGTATTTT. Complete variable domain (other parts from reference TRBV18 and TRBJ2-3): NAGVMQNPRHLVRRRGQEARLRCSPMKGHSHVYWYRQLPEEGLKFMVYLQKENIIDESGMPKERFSAEFPKEGPSILRIQQVVRGDSAAYFCASSRPGRPGGMNTQYFGPGTRLTVL.

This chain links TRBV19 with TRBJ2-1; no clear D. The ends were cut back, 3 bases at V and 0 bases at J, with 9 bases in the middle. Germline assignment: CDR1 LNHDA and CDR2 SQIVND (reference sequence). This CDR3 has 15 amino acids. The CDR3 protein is CASSIWPSSYNEQFF. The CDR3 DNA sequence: TGTGCCAGTAGTATTTGGCCGAGCTCCTACAATGAGCAGTTCTTC.

The CDR3 protein is CASTRRGDTEAFF. The CDR3, as DNA: TGTGCCAGCACCCGCAGGGGCGACACTGAAGCTTTCTTT. The rearrangement links TRBV12-3 or TRBV12-4 to TRBJ1-1; possibly TRBD1 for D (6 bases). CDR3 length equals 13 residues. V was trimmed by 7 bases and J by 3 bases, leaving 12 bases between them.